This T cell receptor (beta chain) is from a study of Tregs in tolerant kidney transplant recipients. Background on the study: Related graft donors supplied nonmyeloablative bone marrow transplants, and mixed chimerism was transient. Findings of the study overall: Expanding Tregs on activated donor B cells appeared to best identify donor-specific TCRbeta clones.

A word on this clone: Its antigen remains unidentified.

TCRdb's table, derived via immunoSEQ multiplex PCR, lists solely in-frame clones and lacks some. The data hold 110,000 or so clones, with around 87% observed a single time. The germline CDR1 and CDR2 sequences are SGHRS and YFSETQ. The ends were cut back, 2 bases at V and 0 bases at J, with 14 bases in the middle. The CDR3 is made up of 17 amino acids. Material: CD4+ T cells from blood, obtained before the transplant. The chain employs TRBV5-1 and TRBJ1-4; D perhaps matches TRBD1 (5 bases). The receptor's source is a human donor who received a combined kidney and bone marrow transplant. The CDR3 nucleotides are TGCGCCAGCAGCTTAAACCCCACGGGGGCAACTAATGAAAAACTGTTTTTT. This gives the protein CASSLNPTGATNEKLFF.